The clone carrying this TCR beta chain was seen only a few times. The antigen is not known. Germline lookup yields CDR1 MNHEY and CDR2 SMNVEV (reference sequence). The CDR3 sequence is 15 residues long. The trim removed 6 bases at V and 2 bases at J, leaving 4 bases unmatched. This sample is drawn from a study of cytomegalovirus exposure and HLA in healthy donors. Primers: 60 Vbeta forward and 13 Jbeta reverse. Sequencing used immunoSEQ multiplex PCR; TCRdb keeps in-frame clones, though not all of them. The repertoire holds about 130,000 clones, with roughly a tenth as singletons. Study results and limitations: Researchers had no immune exposure information except CMV serostatus available.

The receptor was derived from a woman aged 18 to 35 in good health and CMV-seropositive. The chain recombines TRBV27 with TRBJ2-3; 11 bases map to TRBD2. Sequenced material: PBMCs. The DNA for the CDR3 is TGTGCCAGCAGGTTAGCGGGAGGGAACACAGATACGCAGTATTTT. This sequence encodes CASRLAGGNTDTQYF.